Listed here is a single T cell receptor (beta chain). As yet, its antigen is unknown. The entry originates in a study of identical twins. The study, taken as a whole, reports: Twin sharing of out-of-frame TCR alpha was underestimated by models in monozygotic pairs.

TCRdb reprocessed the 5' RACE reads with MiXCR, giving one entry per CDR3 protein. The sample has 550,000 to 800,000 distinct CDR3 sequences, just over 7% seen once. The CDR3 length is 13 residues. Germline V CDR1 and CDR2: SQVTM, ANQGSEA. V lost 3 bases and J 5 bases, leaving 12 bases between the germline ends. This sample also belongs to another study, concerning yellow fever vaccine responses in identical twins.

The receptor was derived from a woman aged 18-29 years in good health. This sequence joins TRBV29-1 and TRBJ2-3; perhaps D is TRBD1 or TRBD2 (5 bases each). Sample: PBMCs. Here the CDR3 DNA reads TGCAGCGTTGACAGGGAAGGAGGAGATACGCAGTATTTT. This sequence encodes CSVDREGGDTQYF.